One and the same sample provided the 5 T cell receptor beta chains below, sequenced in a study of cytomegalovirus exposure and HLA in healthy donors. Primers included in the PCR were 60 Vbeta and 13 Jbeta primers. Assay used: immunoSEQ multiplex PCR; TCRdb lists only in-frame clones, some missing. The sample shows about 93,000 clones, around four fifths of them seen only once. Material: PBMCs. These TCRs come from a young man in good health and CMV-seronegative.

Concerning this clone itself: Its ends do not fully match the called genes, so a read error is possible. The chain employs TRBV6-1 and TRBJ2-7; D gene unclear. Germline assignment: CDR1 MNHNS and CDR2 SASEGT. The CDR3 totals 11 residues. DNA of the CDR3: TGTGCCAGCAAGACATCCTTCGAGCAGTACTTC. Translation gives CASKTSFEQYF.

The chain has TRBV28 and TRBJ1-2; 7 bases line up with TRBD1. Unmatched junction bases numbered 8, after V lost 5 bases and J lost 5 bases. CDR1 is MDHEN and CDR2 is SYDVKM in the germline V gene. There are 14 residues in the CDR3. CDR3 sequence (DNA): TGTGCCAGCAGTCCGGCAGGGGGTTTGTATGGCTACACCTTC. This gives the protein CASSPAGGLYGYTF.

The chain joins TRBV27 to TRBJ1-5, with a weak D call TRBD1 (6 bases). The V and J ends lost 5 bases and 2 bases respectively, with 10 bases between them. The CDR3 consists of 14 residues. CDR1 is MNHEY, CDR2 SMNVEV, per germline (reference sequence). CDR3 coding DNA: TGTGCCAGCAGTAACAGGGTTGGCAATCAGCCCCAGCATTTT. It codes for CASSNRVGNQPQHF.

V is TRBV5-4 and J is TRBJ2-3; 7 bases match TRBD2. Germline V gene sequence: CDR1 SGHNT, CDR2 YYREEE (reference sequence). The junction had 7 bases not matched to a gene; V was cut back by 1 base and J by 2 bases. This CDR3 is built from 16 residues. CDR3 DNA: TGTGCCAGCAGCTTGCTCACTAGCGTGACCACAGATACGCAGTATTTT. This codes for CASSLLTSVTTDTQYF.

This clone is a singleton in its sample. The V call is TRBV30, the J call TRBJ2-2, with 11 bases that match TRBD2. Germline V gene sequence: CDR1 GTSNPN, CDR2 SVGIG (reference sequence). The V segment lost 0 bases and the J segment 2 bases; nucleotides outside the gene matches: 8. The CDR3 is 18 residues long. The CDR3 DNA reads as TGTGCCTGGAGTGTAGGTAGCGGGGGGGATATAAACACCGGGGAGCTGTTTTTT. Protein product: CAWSVGSGGDINTGELFF.